This T cell receptor beta chain was observed in a study of cytomegalovirus exposure and HLA in healthy donors. The PCR was carried out with 60 Vbeta primers and 13 Jbeta primers. Measured with immunoSEQ multiplex PCR; TCRdb has only the in-frame clones, and not every one. The profile shows 89,000 or so clones, roughly four fifths of them singletons. CDR1 is LGHNA, CDR2 YNFKEQ, per germline. V was clipped by 2 bases and J by 4 bases, with 15 bases between them. This CDR3 spans 16 amino acids. This clone came up a few times. This chain uses TRBV4-2 with TRBJ1-5, with D maybe TRBD1 (6 bases). The specimen sequenced was PBMCs. This clonotype was sampled from a woman between 18 and 29 years old in good health and CMV-seropositive. In DNA, the CDR3 is TGTGCCAGCAGCCAACGCCTCCTCCAGGGGAATCAGCCCCAGCATTTT. The encoded protein is CASSQRLLQGNQPQHF.